Listed below are T cell receptor beta chains from one sample, sequenced in a study of CD8 T cells in Susac syndrome. TCRdb reprocessed the immunoSEQ multiplex PCR reads via MiXCR and lists one record per CDR3 protein. The sample holds some 57,000 distinct CDR3 sequences, more than 90% seen once. Sequenced material: CD8+ T cells from PBMCs. The origin of the receptors is a human donor in good health. CDR3s include the opening cysteine and the closing phenylalanine or tryptophan. The D gene is left open where the match is weak. A clone size is listed for some rows: how often the clone was seen (once, few, many), or a class if it is expanded.

clone_size	d_call	v_call	j_call	cdr3_nt	cdr3_aa
.	TRBD2	TRBV9	TRBJ2-7	TGTGCCAGCAGCGTATCCGGGGGGGCAGGGTACTACGAGCAGTACTTC	CASSVSGGAGYYEQYF
.	.	TRBV10-3	TRBJ2-2	TGTGCCATCAGTGAGTCAGAGGGTACGAACACCGGGGAGCTGTTTTTT	CAISESEGTNTGELFF
.	.	TRBV11-3	TRBJ2-2	TGTGCCAGCAGCCCCCGCGGTGGGGAGAACACCGGGGAGCTGTTTTTT	CASSPRGGENTGELFF
once	.	TRBV11-2	TRBJ2-5	TGTGCCAGCAGCTACTTCCGGCCGGTAGAGACCCAGTACTTC	CASSYFRPVETQYF
.	TRBD1	TRBV4-1	TRBJ2-7	TGCGCCAGCAGCCCCAGGACAGGGGGAAGCTACGAGCAGTACTTC	CASSPRTGGSYEQYF
.	.	TRBV7-9	TRBJ2-2	TGTGCCAGCAGCTTTACTCCCGTGGAGCTGTTTTTT	CASSFTPVELFF
.	.	TRBV10-1	TRBJ2-2	TGCGCCAGCAGCGCCATTCTCGGAGAGTCGAACACCGGGGAGCTGTTTTTT	CASSAILGESNTGELFF
.	.	TRBV4-3	TRBJ2-5	TGCGCCAGCAGCCTACTAGAAACGGAGACCCAGTACTTC	CASSLLETETQYF
.	.	TRBV13	TRBJ2-7	TGTGCCAGCAGCCCAGACGGGGCGTCCTACGAGCAGTACTTC	CASSPDGASYEQYF
.	.	TRBV3-1	TRBJ2-5	TGTGCCAGCAGCCAAAAGGCGCTCTGGTCTCGGCAGTGGGGAGAGACCCAGTACTTC	CASSQKALWSRQWGETQYF
.	.	TRBV4-1	TRBJ2-7	TGCGCCAGCAGCCAAGGCGTGGAGCACTACGAGCAGTACTTC	CASSQGVEHYEQYF
.	.	TRBV18	TRBJ1-5	TGTGCCAGCTCACCACAGGGCCTCGATCAGCCCCAGCATTTT	CASSPQGLDQPQHF
.	.	TRBV4-1	TRBJ1-1	TGCGCCAGCAGCCAAGAACGGATGAACACTGAAGCTTTCTTT	CASSQERMNTEAFF
.	.	TRBV7-6	TRBJ1-6	TGTGCCAGCAGCTTAGCGCGAAGGGGTCCTCTTTATAATTCACCCCTCCACTTT	CASSLARRGPLYNSPLHF
.	TRBD1	TRBV28	TRBJ2-1	TGTGCCAGCAGTTTATTACCTCGGGACAGCTTAAATGAGCAGTTCTTC	CASSLLPRDSLNEQFF
.	.	TRBV7-9	TRBJ2-7	TGTGCCAGCAGCTTCGGCAACCTCCCATACGAGCAGTACTTC	CASSFGNLPYEQYF
.	.	TRBV29-1	TRBJ1-2	TGCAGCGTTGAAGCGTTAGGCAGGGGAGAGTATGGCTACACCTTC	CSVEALGRGEYGYTF
.	.	TRBV5-6	TRBJ2-7	TGTGCCAGCAGCTTGTTGAGGTTTTCCCCCGCCGAGCAGTACTTC	CASSLLRFSPAEQYF
.	.	TRBV4-1	TRBJ2-1	TGCGCCAGCAGCCAATTAAGGGGCGTCGCCCGTGAGCAGTTCTTC	CASSQLRGVAREQFF
.	.	TRBV28	TRBJ2-7	TGTGCCAGCAGAAAAGACGACAGTCCCTACGAGCAGTACTTC	CASRKDDSPYEQYF
.	TRBD1	TRBV7-6	TRBJ2-5	TGTGCCAGCAGCCCCCAAGCCAGGGGGGAGACCCAGTACTTC	CASSPQARGETQYF
.	.	TRBV20-1	TRBJ2-7	TGCAGTGCTAGAGATCCGGACAGAGACTACGAGCAGTACTTC	CSARDPDRDYEQYF
.	TRBD1	TRBV20-1	TRBJ2-1	TGCAGTGCTAGAGCCCTCCTCGACAGGGCTGGTATCAGCTCCTACAATGAGCAGTTCTTC	CSARALLDRAGISSYNEQFF
.	.	TRBV12-3/TRBV12-4	TRBJ1-2	TGTGCCAGCATCCAGGGATGGCGAGGCTACACCTTC	CASIQGWRGYTF
.	.	TRBV6-5	TRBJ2-4	TGTGCCAGCAGTTACTCGGAGGGGTGGGCCAAAAACATTCAGTACTTC	CASSYSEGWAKNIQYF
.	.	TRBV5-1	TRBJ1-6	TGCGCCAGCAGCTTGGCGGGGGCCCAAAGGCCCTCACCCCTCCACTTT	CASSLAGAQRPSPLHF
.	.	TRBV12-3/TRBV12-4	TRBJ2-1	TGTGCCAGCACCCGCACCGGGGACTACAATGAGCAGTTCTTC	CASTRTGDYNEQFF
.	TRBD1	TRBV11-2	TRBJ2-5	TGTGCCAGCAGCGTCCACCCAGGGGGAGAGACCCAGTACTTC	CASSVHPGGETQYF
.	.	TRBV4-3	TRBJ1-2	TGCGCCAGCAGCCAATCGGCAGGGGATTCGGAGGGCTACACCTTC	CASSQSAGDSEGYTF
.	.	TRBV5-4	TRBJ1-1	TGTGCCAGCAGCTTGGACAGGCTGAACACTGAAGCTTTCTTT	CASSLDRLNTEAFF
.	.	TRBV7-9	TRBJ1-5	TGTGCCAGCAGCCTAGACAGTCAGCCCCAGCATTTT	CASSLDSQPQHF
.	TRBD1	TRBV13	TRBJ2-5	TGTGCCAGCAGCGAACGTACAGGGGGGTTCGAGACCCAGTACTTC	CASSERTGGFETQYF
few	.	TRBV7-7	TRBJ2-5	TGTGCCAGCAGCACAACTCGTGTAGAGACCCAGTACTTC	CASSTTRVETQYF
.	.	TRBV18	TRBJ2-7	TGTGCCAGCTCCTCAGGATACCGGACAGCCTCCTACGAGCAGTACTTC	CASSSGYRTASYEQYF
.	.	TRBV15	TRBJ2-2	TGTGCCACTCAATGGCCCCCAGCCGGGGAGCTGTTTTTT	CATQWPPAGELFF
.	.	TRBV29-1	TRBJ2-5	TGCAGCGTTCATATGGGAGCGGGAGAGACCCAGTACTTC	CSVHMGAGETQYF
.	.	TRBV13	TRBJ1-2	TGTGCCAGCAGCTTAGGTCAGATACTCAACTATGGCTACACCTTC	CASSLGQILNYGYTF
.	TRBD2	TRBV4-1	TRBJ2-5	TGCGCCAGCAGCCTACGGACTAGCGGGTATCAAGAGACCCAGTACTTC	CASSLRTSGYQETQYF
.	TRBD1	TRBV4-1	TRBJ1-5	TGCGCCAGCAGCCCCCGGGACAGGGAGAATCAGCCCCAGCATTTT	CASSPRDRENQPQHF
.	TRBD2	TRBV3-1	TRBJ2-7	TGTGCCAGCAGCCAAGAAGGGACTAGCGGGGTTCCCTACGAGCAGTACTTC	CASSQEGTSGVPYEQYF
.	.	TRBV2	TRBJ2-5	TGTGCCAGCAGGACGGGGTACCAAGAGACCCAGTACTTC	CASRTGYQETQYF
.	.	TRBV4-1	TRBJ2-2	TGCGCCAGCAGCCCGGGACACCTCAACGGGGAGCTGTTTTTT	CASSPGHLNGELFF
.	.	TRBV7-6	TRBJ1-1	TGTGCCAGCAGCGCCGCCCTCGATGGACCCAACACTGAAGCTTTCTTT	CASSAALDGPNTEAFF
.	TRBD1	TRBV27	TRBJ1-6	TGTGCCAGCAGTTCTCACCCGGGGACAGTCAATTCACCCCTCCACTTT	CASSSHPGTVNSPLHF
.	.	TRBV14	TRBJ2-3	TGTGCCAGCAGCCAAGAACTAGCAGATACGCAGTATTTT	CASSQELADTQYF
.	.	TRBV28	TRBJ2-7	TGTGCCAGCAGTTTGACAGTCTCGCACTACGAGCAGTACTTC	CASSLTVSHYEQYF
.	.	TRBV29-1	TRBJ2-7	TGCAGCGTTGAGGCAGCCAACGAGCAGTACTTC	CSVEAANEQYF
.	.	TRBV7-6	TRBJ1-2	TGTGCCAGCAGCTTCGGCGCAGGGGATGCTGGCTACACCTTC	CASSFGAGDAGYTF
once	.	TRBV5-5	TRBJ2-2	TGTGCCAGCAGCTGGGGCGGGATTCAGACCGGGGAGCTGTTTTTT	CASSWGGIQTGELFF